The 20 T cell receptor beta chains below all came from one sample that was sequenced in a study of OX40 agonist ivuxolimab in advanced cancers. Profiled with immunoSEQ multiplex PCR; TCRdb holds only in-frame clones, not every one. The sample has 70,000 to 85,000 clones, 75% to 85% seen once. The starting material was CD4+ or CD8+ T cells sorted from blood, obtained in a trial of the OX40 agonist ivuxolimab. The receptors derive from an adult with an advanced solid tumor such as melanoma, head and neck, liver or kidney cancer.

The chain links TRBV7-2 to TRBJ2-7; tentative D call: TRBD2 (7 bases). The CDR3 runs to 14 residues. Looked up from germline, CDR1 is SGHTA and CDR2 is FQGNSA. Trimming took off 5 bases at V and 3 bases at J, with 14 bases between the two ends. CDR3 in DNA: TGTGCCAGCAGCAGGGGGGGGATAGGCTACGAGCAGTACTTC. It specifies CASSRGGIGYEQYF.

This chain uses TRBV11-2 with TRBJ1-1; D gene unclear. Looked up from germline, CDR1 is SGHAT and CDR2 is FQNNGV. The CDR3 extends over 14 amino acids. V shed 3 bases and J shed 7 bases, with 15 bases lying between them. The CDR3 protein is CASSFPTGMSEAFF. Written as DNA, the CDR3 is TGTGCCAGCAGCTTCCCGACGGGGATGAGTGAAGCTTTCTTT.

The chain joins TRBV7-3 to TRBJ2-1, with 11 bases aligning to TRBD2. Germline CDR1 and CDR2: SGHTA and FQGTGA. This CDR3 contains 16 residues. After removal of 5 bases from V and 5 bases from J, the junction contained 8 bases not matched to a gene. The CDR3 reads CASSRGGTSGNNEQFF. The CDR3 nucleotides are TGTGCCAGCAGCCGCGGGGGGACTAGCGGTAACAATGAGCAGTTCTTC.

This chain joins TRBV7-9 and TRBJ2-4; 15 nucleotides match TRBD2. This CDR3 region has 17 residues. Germline V gene data show CDR1 as SEHNR and CDR2 as FQNEAQ (reference sequence). With V trimmed by 4 bases and J by 3 bases, 4 bases remained unmatched. The CDR3 DNA reads TGTGCCAGCAGCTATGGACTAGCGGGGGGGTTCAAAAACATTCAGTACTTC. Encoded protein: CASSYGLAGGFKNIQYF.

The sample holds one count of this clone. The rearrangement links TRBV4-1 to TRBJ2-7; D gene unclear. This CDR3 region has 14 residues. Germline V gene data show CDR1 as MGHRA and CDR2 as YSYEKL. V was pared by 0 bases and J by 12 bases, with 18 bases between. CDR3 loop: CASSQDLFVTRSYF. Here the CDR3 DNA reads TGCGCCAGCAGCCAAGATCTCTTCGTGACAAGGTCGTACTTC.

V gene TRBV5-4 combines with J gene TRBJ2-3, with D possibly called TRBD1 or TRBD2 (5 bases each). The CDR3 has 16 residues. From germline, CDR1 is SGHNT and CDR2 YYREEE (reference sequence). Between the trimmed V and J ends, which lost 3 bases and 0 bases, there was a span of 14 bases. CDR3 amino acids: CASSSGTVTSTDTQYF. The DNA of the CDR3 is TGTGCCAGCAGCTCGGGGACGGTGACTAGCACAGATACGCAGTATTTT.

This chain connects TRBV25-1 to TRBJ1-6; the D gene is possibly TRBD1 (5 bases). CDR3 length: 15 residues. Trimming removed 4 bases at V and 8 bases at J, with 15 bases between. CDR1 and CDR2 (germline): MGHDK, SYGVNS. CDR3 sequence: CASSAGWARDSPLHF. The DNA of the CDR3 is TGTGCCAGCAGTGCGGGGTGGGCCAGGGATTCACCCCTCCACTTT.

This clone came up once. The chain couples TRBV4-3 to TRBJ1-2; TRBD1 agrees at 7 bases. The CDR3 spans 17 residues. Germline lookup yields CDR1 LGHNA and CDR2 YSLEER. V lost 0 bases and J lost 2; bases outside the gene matches: 9. The CDR3 protein is CASSQEITGATNYGYTF. As DNA, the CDR3 is TGCGCCAGCAGCCAAGAGATTACAGGGGCAACGAACTATGGCTACACCTTC.

This sequence joins TRBV7-2 and TRBJ1-6; 7 bases match TRBD1. CDR1 is SGHTA, CDR2 FQGNSA, per germline. The ends lost 5 bases at V and 6 bases at J; junction bases unmatched: 10. This CDR3 has 16 amino acids. CDR3 region: CASSRNHRGGNSPLHF. In DNA form, the CDR3 reads TGTGCCAGCAGCCGTAATCACAGGGGCGGTAATTCACCCCTCCACTTT.

CDR3 loop: CASSQVGSRDNEQFF. DNA for the CDR3: TGCGCCAGCAGCCAAGTTGGATCCAGGGACAATGAGCAGTTCTTC. The chain combines TRBV4-3 with TRBJ2-1, with D tentatively TRBD1 (5 bases). Germline lookup yields CDR1 LGHNA and CDR2 YSLEER. The CDR3 consists of 15 residues. Trimming left V 1 base short and J 5 bases short, with 12 bases between.

The chain has TRBV7-2 and TRBJ2-3; D may be TRBD2 (6 bases). The CDR3 is made up of 15 amino acids. In germline, CDR1 is SGHTA, CDR2 FQGNSA. V shed 5 bases and J shed 7 bases, with 19 bases lying between them. This CDR3 reads CASSPGDRGRHTQYF. CDR3 nucleotides: TGTGCCAGCAGCCCGGGAGACCGGGGAAGACATACGCAGTATTTT.

CDR3 DNA: TGCGCCAGCAGCTTGGCCAGGGGGAGTAACACTGAAGCTTTCTTT. Its protein is CASSLARGSNTEAFF. This rearrangement joins TRBV5-1 to TRBJ1-1; 7 bases map to TRBD1. The CDR3 runs 15 residues. V shed 0 bases and J 2 bases; nucleotides not matched to a gene: 4. Germline V CDR1 and CDR2: SGHRS, YFSETQ.

V usage is TRBV10-3 and J usage is TRBJ1-1, with D uncertain. With 9 bases removed from V and 2 bases from J, the gap between germline ends came to 16 bases. The CDR3 totals 14 residues. CDR1 ENHRY and CDR2 SYGVKD come from the germline V gene. CDR3 in amino acids: CAMKTGGSNTEAFF. CDR3 DNA: TGTGCCATGAAAACGGGAGGATCAAACACTGAAGCTTTCTTT.

The gene calls are TRBV7-2 and TRBJ1-1; D call uncertain. Germline CDR1 SGHTA, CDR2 FQGNSA. V lost 2 bases, J lost 1 base, and 5 bases lay in between. The length of the CDR3 is 13 residues. CDR3: CASSLIRNTEAFF. The CDR3 DNA reads TGTGCCAGCAGCTTAATTCGGAACACTGAAGCTTTCTTT.

A few counts support this clone. The CDR3 loop is CASSQEAAPEQFF. For the CDR3, the DNA is TGCGCCAGCAGCCAAGAAGCAGCCCCTGAGCAGTTCTTC. The rearrangement links TRBV4-3 to TRBJ2-1, with D unclear. Germline CDR1 LGHNA, CDR2 YSLEER. The CDR3 is made up of 13 amino acids. V shed 0 bases and J shed 9 bases, with 9 bases lying between them.

The chain uses TRBV5-1 and TRBJ1-5; possibly TRBD1 for D (5 bases). Germline V lookup: CDR1 SGHRS, CDR2 YFSETQ. Deletions cut 6 bases from V and 6 bases from J, with 19 bases between. This CDR3 is built from 15 residues. The CDR3 nucleotides are TGCGCCAGCACCCGGGATGGGGGAATAGGTCAGCCCCAGCATTTT. Its translation is CASTRDGGIGQPQHF.

The chain carries TRBV6-6 and TRBJ2-5; D might be TRBD2 (5 bases). Trimming shortened V by 7 bases and J by 2 bases, and 11 bases separated the two germline ends. The CDR3 covers 13 residues. CDR1 and CDR2 from the germline V gene are MNHNY and SVGAGI (reference sequence). The chain's CDR3 is CASTDYHQETQYF. CDR3 in DNA: TGTGCCAGCACCGACTACCATCAAGAGACCCAGTACTTC.

The chain joins TRBV7-2 to TRBJ1-3; 7 bases match TRBD1. Trimming at V came to 6 bases and at J to 4 bases, leaving 9 bases not matched to a gene. Germline assignment: CDR1 SGHTA and CDR2 FQGNSA. The CDR3 consists of 15 residues. CDR3 loop: CASSSWDSLGNTIYF. As DNA, the CDR3 is TGTGCCAGCAGTTCATGGGACAGTCTCGGAAACACCATATATTTT.

The J gene is TRBJ1-1, the V gene TRBV19; D uncertain. The CDR3 sequence is 12 residues long. Trimming took 2 bases from V and 10 from J, leaving 11 bases between them. Germline loops: CDR1 LNHDA, CDR2 SQIVND (reference sequence). CDR3 amino acids: CASSISSVPAFF. CDR3 DNA sequence: TGTGCCAGTAGTATAAGCAGCGTCCCAGCTTTCTTT.

The sample holds a few counts of this clone. The rearrangement joins TRBV7-2 to TRBJ2-5, with TRBD1 as a possible D gene (6 bases). The CDR3 sequence is 13 residues long. In germline, CDR1 is SGHTA, CDR2 FQGNSA. Trimming shortened V by 5 bases and J by 2 bases, and 9 bases separated the two germline ends. The CDR3 region is CASSPDRQETQYF. CDR3 sequence (DNA): TGTGCCAGCAGCCCGGACAGACAAGAGACCCAGTACTTC.